This T cell receptor beta chain was retrieved from a study of cytomegalovirus exposure and HLA in healthy donors. General observations from the study: The study put 150 to 200 TCR beta chains on its list as cytomegalovirus-associated.

About this clone itself: The target antigen is unknown.

Produced via immunoSEQ multiplex PCR; TCRdb's table is partial and in-frame only. The sample consists of about 56,000 clones, more than 90% of them appearing once. The CDR3 totals 15 residues. In germline, CDR1 is SGHTA, CDR2 FQGNSA. The J segment lost 7 bases and the V segment lost 5 bases, leaving 4 bases of the junction unmatched. The TCR was taken from a man between 18 and 29 years old in good health and CMV-seronegative. The J gene is TRBJ2-3, the V gene TRBV7-2; 15 bases are a match to TRBD2. Sequencing input: PBMCs. The DNA for the CDR3 is TGTGCCAGCAGCGAGGGACTAGCGGGAGGTTATACGCAGTATTTT. Translated, it gives CASSEGLAGGYTQYF.